The 21 T cell receptor beta chains listed next were all sequenced from one sample in a study of early T cells in non-severe SARS-CoV-2 infection. In TCRdb, the 5' RACE reads were re-called with MiXCR into one record per CDR3 protein. This sample has around 100,000 distinct CDR3 sequences; about an eighth occur once, and the top ten carry roughly 6.3%. The sample comprised whole blood. The receptors originated from an adult who was a healthcare worker with PCR-confirmed SARS-CoV-2 infection or an uninfected control (not recorded which).

In this sample, this clonotype turned up a few times. The chain uses TRBV28 and TRBJ2-1, with D maybe TRBD1 (5 bases). Trimming removed 6 bases from V and 7 bases from J, with 7 bases in between. The CDR3 loop spans 11 amino acids. The germline gives CDR1 MDHEN, CDR2 SYDVKM. The CDR3, as DNA: TGTGCCAGCAGCCCAGGGAATGAGCAGTTCTTC. Protein: CASSPGNEQFF.

This clonotype was counted only a few times. In DNA form, the CDR3 reads TGCGCCAGCAGCAGTTCTAGCCGGGGGTCGCTCCGTGAGCAGTTCTTC. Translation: CASSSSSRGSLREQFF. V gene TRBV5-1 combines with J gene TRBJ2-1, with D perhaps TRBD2 (6 bases). The CDR3 is made up of 16 amino acids. The V and J ends lost 4 bases and 9 bases respectively, with 23 bases between them. Germline V gene data show CDR1 as SGHRS and CDR2 as YFSETQ.

Ten or more counts support this clonotype. At one of its ends the junction is not consistent with the germline gene, which may arise from a read error. The chain links TRBV7-6 to TRBJ2-5, with D perhaps TRBD2 (6 bases). Germline CDR1 is SGHVS and CDR2 is FNYEAQ. The CDR3 has 8 residues. The CDR3 DNA sequence: TGTGCCAGCAGCGGAGGGGACTTC. Protein product: CASSGGDF.

CDR3 DNA sequence: TGCAGTGCTAGGGCCGGGACAGGGGGAGAAAAACTGTTTTTT. It specifies CSARAGTGGEKLFF. The J gene is TRBJ1-4, the V gene TRBV20-1; 11 bases are shared with TRBD1. CDR3 size: 14 residues. Losses at the gene ends were 3 bases for V and 8 bases for J; bases not matched to a gene: 5. Per germline, CDR1 DFQATT and CDR2 SNEGSKA (reference sequence).

This clonotype was picked up many times. The CDR3 loop is CASSQLGRKTEAFF. CDR3 in DNA: TGTGCCAGCAGTCAACTCGGACGAAAGACTGAAGCTTTCTTT. The chain joins TRBV2 to TRBJ1-1; D is unclear. Trimming removed 5 bases at V and 5 bases at J, with 15 bases between. This CDR3 spans 14 amino acids. Looked up from germline, CDR1 is SNHLY and CDR2 is FYNNEI.

This clonotype was picked up one time. V usage is TRBV21-1 and J usage is TRBJ2-2; the table's D call TRBD1 went unverified against the DNA. TRBV21-1 is annotated as a pseudogene. CDR3 length equals 16 residues. The CDR3, as DNA: TGTGCCAGCAGCCGTCCGGGACAGGGGGTTACCGGGGAGCTGTTTTTT. Amino acid sequence: CASSRPGQGVTGELFF.

This clonotype was seen many times. The rearrangement links TRBV5-4 to TRBJ2-1, with 8 bases matching TRBD1. Losses at the gene ends were 4 bases for V and 8 bases for J; bases not matched to a gene: 14. Germline-derived CDR1 and CDR2 are SGHNT and YYREEE (reference sequence). This CDR3 is 16 amino acids long. CDR3 DNA: TGTGCCAGCAGCACTCAGGGGGCCTTACGTCGAGATGAGCAGTTCTTC. Translating it yields CASSTQGALRRDEQFF.

The V gene is TRBV28, the J gene TRBJ2-7; TRBD2 aligns across 8 bases. V dropped 4 bases and J dropped 6; count of bases not matched to a gene: 14. Germline values: CDR1 MDHEN, CDR2 SYDVKM. The CDR3 runs 16 residues. The CDR3 DNA reads as TGTGCCAGCAGTTGGAGCTTGACTAGCGCGATTCTCGAGCAGTACTTC. Translation: CASSWSLTSAILEQYF.

This clonotype was seen a handful of times. V usage is TRBV18 and J usage is TRBJ1-1; D is possibly TRBD1 (5 bases). The germline gives CDR1 KGHSH, CDR2 LQKENI. V lost 1 base and J 6 bases, leaving 12 bases between the germline ends. The CDR3 has 14 amino acids. CDR3 sequence reads: CASSPLREFSEAFF. The CDR3, as DNA: TGTGCCAGCTCACCACTCAGGGAGTTCTCTGAAGCTTTCTTT.

This clonotype was picked up a small number of times. The gene calls are TRBV12-3 or TRBV12-4 and TRBJ1-1, with a possible D match to TRBD1 (6 bases). Trimming left V 6 bases short and J 6 bases short, with 17 bases between. The CDR3 has 14 amino acids. CDR3 sequence reads: CASRDGTRSSEAFF. CDR3 coding DNA: TGTGCCAGCAGAGATGGGACACGCTCCTCTGAAGCTTTCTTT.

This clonotype was detected a few times. The J gene is TRBJ2-7, the V gene TRBV25-1; D unresolved. This CDR3 has 11 amino acids. V dropped 3 bases and J dropped 2 bases, with 2 bases sitting between them. The V gene's germline CDR1 is MGHDK and CDR2 SYGVNS. The CDR3 DNA is TGTGCCAGCAGTGACGCCTACGAGCAGTACTTC. The encoded protein is CASSDAYEQYF.

This clonotype appeared a few times. The V call is TRBV28, the J call TRBJ1-2, with D hard to call. The germline V and J ends were trimmed by 5 bases and 7 bases, with 5 bases remaining between them. Germline V gene lookup returns CDR1 MDHEN and CDR2 SYDVKM. The CDR3 sequence is 10 residues long. The CDR3 spells CASSPAGYTF. The CDR3 DNA follows: TGTGCCAGCAGTCCGGCTGGCTACACCTTC.

The rearrangement joins TRBV11-3 to TRBJ1-3; D gene uncertain. The CDR3 loop spans 15 amino acids. V was pared by 1 base and J by 2 bases, with 9 bases between. Germline CDR1 reads SGHNT; CDR2 reads YENEEA. This chain's CDR3 is CASSLGGGTGNTIYF. DNA for the CDR3: TGTGCCAGCAGCTTAGGTGGAGGGACTGGAAACACCATATATTTT. The whole variable domain, filled in from reference TRBV11-3 and TRBJ1-3, reads EAGVVQSPRYKIIEKKQPVAFWCNPISGHNTLYWYLQNLGQGPELLIRYENEEAVDDSQLPKDRFSAERLKGVDSTLKIQPAELGDSAVYLCASSLGGGTGNTIYFGEGSWLTVV.

This clonotype was counted between two and nine times. CDR3 sequence: CASGLGYGEGTEAFF. In nucleotides, the CDR3 is TGTGCTAGTGGTTTAGGTTACGGGGAAGGAACTGAAGCTTTCTTT. This sequence joins TRBV12-5 and TRBJ1-1; D call uncertain. V lost 3 bases and J 5 bases, leaving 16 bases between the germline ends. This CDR3 region has 15 residues. The germline V gene encodes CDR1 LGHNT and CDR2 FRNRAP.

The chain combines TRBV3-1 with TRBJ2-1, with 7 nucleotides matching TRBD2. J gave up 7 bases and V 2 bases, and 17 bases lay outside the gene matches. This CDR3 is 18 amino acids long. Germline CDR1 is LGHDT and CDR2 is YNNKEL (reference sequence). The CDR3 region has the DNA TGTGCCAGCAGCCAAAGGGGAAGGCCTAGCGGCCTCGTTAATGAGCAGTTCTTC. It codes for CASSQRGRPSGLVNEQFF.

There are many counts of this clonotype. The V call is TRBV28, the J call TRBJ2-5; D not resolved. V dropped 3 bases and J dropped 2 bases, with 7 bases sitting between them. CDR1 is MDHEN, CDR2 SYDVKM, per germline. The CDR3 runs to 13 residues. The CDR3 region is CASSFLLQETQYF. Here the CDR3 DNA reads TGTGCCAGCAGTTTCTTACTACAAGAGACCCAGTACTTC.

The rearrangement joins TRBV7-2 to TRBJ1-1, with D unresolved. The CDR3 totals 13 residues. Between the trimmed V and J ends, which lost 2 bases and 7 bases, there was a span of 11 bases. Germline V lookup: CDR1 SGHTA, CDR2 FQGNSA. The CDR3: CASSLLGRSEAFF. For the CDR3, the DNA is TGTGCCAGCAGCTTACTGGGAAGGAGTGAAGCTTTCTTT.

J is TRBJ2-2 and V is TRBV19, with 7 bases aligning to TRBD2. This CDR3 has 15 amino acids. J gave up 3 bases and V 0 bases, and 1 base lay outside the gene matches. The germline V gene encodes CDR1 LNHDA and CDR2 SQIVND (reference sequence). CDR3 in DNA: TGTGCCAGTAGTATAGATGCGGGGGACACCGGGGAGCTGTTTTTT. Amino acid sequence: CASSIDAGDTGELFF.

This clonotype was seen a handful of times. This chain connects TRBV30 to TRBJ1-1; D uncertain. With 3 bases removed from V and 1 base from J, the gap between germline ends came to 9 bases. The V gene's germline CDR1 is GTSNPN and CDR2 SVGIG (reference sequence). The CDR3 has 13 residues. CDR3 residues: CAWRALANTEAFF. The CDR3 bases are TGTGCCTGGAGGGCCCTGGCGAACACTGAAGCTTTCTTT.

This clonotype was seen only a few times. The chain recombines TRBV20-1 with TRBJ2-2, with unresolved D. The CDR3 is 14 residues long. Germline V CDR1 and CDR2: DFQATT, SNEGSKA (reference sequence). Trimming took 2 bases from V and 0 from J, leaving 7 bases between them. CDR3 residues: CSARLVANTGELFF. The CDR3 bases are TGCAGTGCTAGACTAGTCGCGAACACCGGGGAGCTGTTTTTT.

The chain carries TRBV18 and TRBJ2-1, with 13 nucleotides matching TRBD2. The length of the CDR3 is 15 residues. V shed 4 bases and J 7 bases; nucleotides not matched to a gene: 4. Germline V gene lookup returns CDR1 KGHSH and CDR2 LQKENI. For the CDR3, the DNA is TGTGCCAGCTCACTTGGGACTAGCGGGACAAATGAGCAGTTCTTC. Translated, it gives CASSLGTSGTNEQFF. Variable domain in full (rest from reference TRBV18 and TRBJ2-1): NAGVMQNPRHLVRRRGQEARLRCSPMKGHSHVYWYRQLPEEGLKFMVYLQKENIIDESGMPKERFSAEFPKEGPSILRIQQVVRGDSAAYFCASSLGTSGTNEQFFGPGTRLTVL.